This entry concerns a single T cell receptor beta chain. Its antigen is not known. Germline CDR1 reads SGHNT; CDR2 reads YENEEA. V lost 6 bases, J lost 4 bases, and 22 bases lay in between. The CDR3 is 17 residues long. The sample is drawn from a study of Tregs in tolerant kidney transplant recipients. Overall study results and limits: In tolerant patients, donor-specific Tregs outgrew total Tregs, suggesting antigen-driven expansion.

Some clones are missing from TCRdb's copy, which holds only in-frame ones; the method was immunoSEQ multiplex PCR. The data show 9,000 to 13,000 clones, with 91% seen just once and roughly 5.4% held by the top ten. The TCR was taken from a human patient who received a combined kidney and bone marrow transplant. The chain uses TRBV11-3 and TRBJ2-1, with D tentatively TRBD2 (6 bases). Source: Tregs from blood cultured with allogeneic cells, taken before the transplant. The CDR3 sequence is CASRSSEPGGRYNEQFF. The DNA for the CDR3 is TGTGCCAGCAGATCTTCCGAGCCCGGGGGTAGATACAATGAGCAGTTCTTC.